These 7 T cell receptor beta chains came from one sample sequenced in a study of blood T cell repertoires in COVID-19. The repertoire was sequenced with immunoSEQ multiplex PCR; TCRdb's copy has only in-frame clones and lacks some. The sample yields hundreds of thousands of clones, approximately 80% seen once. The source material was peripheral blood. These receptors all come from a woman in her forties or fifties with acute or convalescent COVID-19.

This clone was detected once. The rearrangement uses TRBV5-5 and TRBJ1-1, with TRBD1 identical over 7 bases. The CDR3 totals 14 residues. V trimming: 4 bases; J trimming: 6 bases; junction bases outside the gene matches: 9. Germline V gene sequence: CDR1 SGHKS, CDR2 YYEKEE (reference sequence). CDR3 DNA sequence: TGTGCCAGCAGCACGGGACAGCCTCCCGCTGAAGCTTTCTTT. This translates into CASSTGQPPAEAFF.

This clone was picked up a small number of times. Other nucleotide sequences in the sample specify the same CDR3. The chain uses TRBV6-5 and TRBJ1-1; a possible D gene is TRBD1 (6 bases). The CDR3 extends over 13 amino acids. V was clipped by 5 bases and J by 1 base, with 8 bases between them. The germline gives CDR1 MNHEY, CDR2 SVGAGI. DNA of the CDR3: TGTGCCAGCAGTAGGGGGACGAACACTGAAGCTTTCTTT. This sequence encodes CASSRGTNTEAFF.

On this clone itself: This CDR3 is also generated by other DNA sequences in the sample. The chain links TRBV7-9 to TRBJ2-7; the D gene is possibly TRBD1 (5 bases). Germline-derived CDR1 and CDR2 are SEHNR and FQNEAQ (reference sequence). CDR3 length: 12 residues. V dropped 5 bases and J dropped 2 bases, with 7 bases sitting between them. CDR3 protein: CASSTTAYEQYF. DNA for the CDR3: TGTGCCAGCAGCACGACAGCCTACGAGCAGTACTTC.

This chain joins TRBV7-9 and TRBJ1-6; 8 positions match TRBD1. There are 14 residues in the CDR3. V gave up 5 bases and J gave up 9 bases; unmatched junction bases: 6. Germline V gives CDR1 SEHNR, CDR2 FQNEAQ (reference sequence). CDR3 bases: TGTGCCAGCAGCACCGGACAGGGTTCTTCACCCCTCCACTTT. Amino acids: CASSTGQGSSPLHF.

This clone came up once. This chain joins TRBV6-2 or TRBV6-3 and TRBJ1-5; the D gene is possibly TRBD1 (6 bases). The V end lost 0 bases, the J end lost 4 bases, and 19 bases lay between the germline ends. The length of the CDR3 is 18 residues. Germline V gene data show CDR1 as MNHEY and CDR2 as SVGEGT. The CDR3, as DNA: TGTGCCAGCAGTTACTCCTGGGGCAGGGGCCAGCTTAATCAGCCCCAGCATTTT. It encodes CASSYSWGRGQLNQPQHF.

The chain carries TRBV27 and TRBJ1-5; 7 nucleotides align to TRBD1. CDR1 and CDR2 (germline): MNHEY, SMNVEV (reference sequence). This CDR3 contains 15 residues. With 5 bases clipped from V and 5 bases from J, the junction kept 9 bases outside the gene matches. DNA of the CDR3: TGTGCCAGCAGTATCAACAGGGGTGGGGATCAGCCCCAGCATTTT. Encoded protein: CASSINRGGDQPQHF.

The chain has TRBV30 and TRBJ2-2; TRBD2 might be the D (6 bases). V was clipped by 3 bases and J by 1 base, with 9 bases between them. The CDR3 loop spans 14 amino acids. Germline assignment: CDR1 GTSNPN and CDR2 SVGIG (reference sequence). The CDR3 bases are TGTGCCTGGAGACTGGGGGGGAACACCGGGGAGCTGTTTTTT. It encodes CAWRLGGNTGELFF.